The 13 T cell receptor beta chains below were found in one sample sequenced in a study of cytomegalovirus exposure and HLA in healthy donors. PCR primers comprised 60 Vbeta and 13 Jbeta primers. Using immunoSEQ multiplex PCR, the repertoire was profiled, and TCRdb retains in-frame clones only, with some absent. The data hold around 59,000 clones, with roughly 80% observed a single time. Sequencing was carried out using PBMCs. These receptors all come from a woman in her forties in good health and CMV-seronegative.

J is TRBJ2-3 and V is TRBV29-1, with D perhaps matching TRBD2 (6 bases). CDR3 length: 13 amino acids. V lost 6 bases, J lost 0 bases, and 10 bases lay in between. Germline assignment: CDR1 SQVTM and CDR2 ANQGSEA. CDR3 bases: TGCAGCGTCGCGAGCGGGAGCACAGATACGCAGTATTTT. Translating it yields CSVASGSTDTQYF.

Of note for this clone: Other DNA sequences in this specimen translate into the identical CDR3. The V and J genes are TRBV9 and TRBJ2-5, with 8 nucleotides matching TRBD2. The assigned J gene may be wrong: the sequence end matches TRBJ2-7 better. This CDR3 has 15 residues. Germline V gene data show CDR1 as SGDLS and CDR2 as YYNGEE. Here the CDR3 reads CASSVDTAGAREQYF. CDR3 DNA: TGTGCCAGCAGCGTAGACACAGCGGGAGCCCGCGAGCAGTACTTC.

The V gene is TRBV19, the J gene TRBJ2-4; maybe TRBD1 (6 bases). CDR3 length: 15 amino acids. The V gene's germline CDR1 is LNHDA and CDR2 SQIVND (reference sequence). Deletions cut 6 bases from V and 1 base from J, with 13 bases between. The DNA of the CDR3 is TGTGCCAGTAGCCAACAGGGCCCGGCCAAAAACATTCAGTACTTC. Translation gives CASSQQGPAKNIQYF.

The chain carries TRBV18 and TRBJ2-7, with D maybe TRBD1 (5 bases). Trimming took 0 bases from V and 2 from J, leaving 8 bases between them. Germline-derived CDR1 and CDR2 are KGHSH and LQKENI. The CDR3 covers 14 residues. CDR3 bases: TGTGCCAGCTCACCACCGACAGACCCCTACGAGCAGTACTTC. It is translated as CASSPPTDPYEQYF.

This clone was seen only a few times. This chain links TRBV28 with TRBJ1-3, with D possibly being TRBD1 (6 bases). V was trimmed by 6 bases and J by 0 bases, leaving 15 bases between them. Per germline, CDR1 MDHEN and CDR2 SYDVKM. CDR3 length: 16 residues. CDR3 amino acids: CASSQTGGGSGNTIYF. In DNA, the CDR3 is TGTGCCAGCAGCCAGACAGGTGGCGGCTCTGGAAACACCATATATTTT.

The gene calls are TRBV4-2 and TRBJ2-4, with a weak D call TRBD1 (6 bases). The V end lost 8 bases, the J end lost 8 bases, and 19 bases lay between the germline ends. The CDR3 covers 14 residues. CDR1 is LGHNA and CDR2 is YNFKEQ in the germline V gene. CDR3: CASRGLGGSDIQYF. In nucleotides, the CDR3 is TGTGCCAGCCGTGGGTTAGGGGGTTCGGACATTCAGTACTTC.

This CDR3 reads CASSVREASTDTQYF. In nucleotides, the CDR3 is TGTGCCAGCAGTGTACGGGAGGCGAGCACAGATACGCAGTATTTT. The chain employs TRBV2 and TRBJ2-3; 7 nucleotides agree with TRBD2. The V gene's germline CDR1 is SNHLY and CDR2 FYNNEI. Losses at the gene ends were 4 bases for V and 0 bases for J; bases not matched to a gene: 4. This CDR3 has 15 residues.

This sequence joins TRBV9 and TRBJ2-7; a possible D gene is TRBD1 (5 bases). This CDR3 comprises 13 residues. CDR1 SGDLS and CDR2 YYNGEE come from the germline V gene. V was shortened by 0 bases and J by 5 bases, with 9 bases between the two germline ends. The DNA of the CDR3 is TGTGCCAGCAGCGTAGCACAGGTAGACGAGCAGTACTTC. Amino acids: CASSVAQVDEQYF.

The rearrangement links TRBV5-8 to TRBJ1-5; TRBD1 matches at 7 bases. J lost 7 bases, V lost 2 bases, and 0 bases had no gene match. The CDR3 has 12 residues. Germline V CDR1 and CDR2: SGHTS, YDEGEE. The CDR3 region is CASSFRGQPQHF. CDR3 bases: TGTGCCAGCAGCTTCAGGGGGCAGCCCCAGCATTTT.

In DNA, the CDR3 is TGTGCCAGCAGTAGCGGGACCGCCCTGCCCCAGCATTTT. This codes for CASSSGTALPQHF. The rearrangement uses TRBV6-6 and TRBJ1-5; D might be TRBD1 (5 bases). Trimming removed 5 bases from V and 9 bases from J, with 14 bases in between. This CDR3 has 13 amino acids. Germline V CDR1 and CDR2: MNHNY, SVGAGI (reference sequence).

The V and J genes are TRBV5-1 and TRBJ1-1, with 11 bases matching TRBD1. The trim removed 1 base at V and 6 bases at J, leaving 8 bases unmatched. CDR1 and CDR2 from the germline V gene are SGHRS and YFSETQ. CDR3 length: 16 residues. The CDR3 sequence: CASSLSGGTGGSEAFF. For the CDR3, the DNA is TGCGCCAGCAGCTTGTCTGGAGGGACAGGGGGATCTGAAGCTTTCTTT. Full variable domain (rest looked up from reference TRBV5-1 and TRBJ1-1): KAGVTQTPRYLIKTRGQQVTLSCSPISGHRSVSWYQQTPGQGLQFLFEYFSETQRNKGNFPGRFSGRQFSNSRSEMNVSTLELGDSALYLCASSLSGGTGGSEAFFGQGTRLTVV.

This chain links TRBV27 with TRBJ2-3; TRBD2 agrees at 7 bases. V dropped 10 bases and J dropped 1; count of bases not matched to a gene: 5. CDR3 length: 13 amino acids. Germline values: CDR1 MNHEY, CDR2 SMNVEV (reference sequence). The CDR3 sequence is CATAREGTDTQYF. In DNA form, the CDR3 reads TGTGCCACCGCCCGGGAGGGCACAGATACGCAGTATTTT.

J is TRBJ1-1 and V is TRBV5-1; a weak D match, TRBD1 (6 bases). CDR1 and CDR2 from the germline V gene are SGHRS and YFSETQ. This CDR3 has 16 amino acids. V was shortened by 1 base and J by 4 bases, with 17 bases between the two germline ends. The CDR3 sequence is CASSLNQGGGGTEAFF. CDR3 sequence (DNA): TGCGCCAGCAGCTTGAACCAGGGAGGGGGAGGCACTGAAGCTTTCTTT. Full variable domain (remainder filled in from reference TRBV5-1 and TRBJ1-1): KAGVTQTPRYLIKTRGQQVTLSCSPISGHRSVSWYQQTPGQGLQFLFEYFSETQRNKGNFPGRFSGRQFSNSRSEMNVSTLELGDSALYLCASSLNQGGGGTEAFFGQGTRLTVV.